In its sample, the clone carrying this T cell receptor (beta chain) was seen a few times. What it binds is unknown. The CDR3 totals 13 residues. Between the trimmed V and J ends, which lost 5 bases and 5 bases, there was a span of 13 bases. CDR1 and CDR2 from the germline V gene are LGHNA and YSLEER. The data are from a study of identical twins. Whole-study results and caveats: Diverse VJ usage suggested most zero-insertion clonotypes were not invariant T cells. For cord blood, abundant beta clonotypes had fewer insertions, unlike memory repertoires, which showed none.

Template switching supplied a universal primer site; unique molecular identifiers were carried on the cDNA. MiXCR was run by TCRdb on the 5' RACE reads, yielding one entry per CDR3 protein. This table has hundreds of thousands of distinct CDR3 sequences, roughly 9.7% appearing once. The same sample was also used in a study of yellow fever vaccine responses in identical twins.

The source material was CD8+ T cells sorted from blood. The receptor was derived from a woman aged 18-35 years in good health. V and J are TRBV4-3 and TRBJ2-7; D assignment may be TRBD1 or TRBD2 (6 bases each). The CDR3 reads CASSEGGGDEQYF. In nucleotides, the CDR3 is TGCGCCAGCAGCGAGGGGGGTGGAGACGAGCAGTACTTC.